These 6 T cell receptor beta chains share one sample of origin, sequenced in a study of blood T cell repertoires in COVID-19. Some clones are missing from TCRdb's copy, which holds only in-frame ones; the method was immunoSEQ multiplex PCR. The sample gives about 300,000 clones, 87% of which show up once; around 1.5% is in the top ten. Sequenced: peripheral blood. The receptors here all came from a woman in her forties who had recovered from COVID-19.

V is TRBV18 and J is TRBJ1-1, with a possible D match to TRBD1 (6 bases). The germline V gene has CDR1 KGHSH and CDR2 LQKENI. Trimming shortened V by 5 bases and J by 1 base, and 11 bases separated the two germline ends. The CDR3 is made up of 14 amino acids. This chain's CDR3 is CASSSLTGNTEAFF. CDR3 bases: TGTGCCAGCTCATCCTTGACAGGGAACACTGAAGCTTTCTTT.

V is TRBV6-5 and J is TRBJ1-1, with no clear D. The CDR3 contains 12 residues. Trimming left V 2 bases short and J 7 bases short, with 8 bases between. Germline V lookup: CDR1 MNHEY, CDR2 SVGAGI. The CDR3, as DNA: TGTGCCAGCAGTTACACCGGAGGTGAAGCTTTCTTT. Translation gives CASSYTGGEAFF.

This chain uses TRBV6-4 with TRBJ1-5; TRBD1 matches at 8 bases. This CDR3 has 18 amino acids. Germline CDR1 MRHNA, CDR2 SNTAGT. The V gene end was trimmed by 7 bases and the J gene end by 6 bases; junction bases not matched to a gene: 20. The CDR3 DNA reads TGTGCCAGCAAAGCCGGGACAGGTGATTCTGTAAGTGGTCAGCCCCAGCATTTT. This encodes CASKAGTGDSVSGQPQHF.

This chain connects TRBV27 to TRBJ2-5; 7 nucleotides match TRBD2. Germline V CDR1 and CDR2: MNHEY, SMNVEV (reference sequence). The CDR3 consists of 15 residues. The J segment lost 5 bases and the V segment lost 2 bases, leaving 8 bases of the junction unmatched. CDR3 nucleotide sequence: TGTGCCAGCAGTTTAGCGGGGGACCCTCCGGAGACCCAGTACTTC. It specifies CASSLAGDPPETQYF.

CDR3 residues: CASSLIGGTEAFF. The CDR3 bases are TGTGCCAGCAGTTTAATAGGGGGCACTGAAGCTTTCTTT. The V gene is TRBV7-9, the J gene TRBJ1-1, with a possible D match to TRBD1 (6 bases). This CDR3 has 13 amino acids. Trimming shortened V by 6 bases and J by 4 bases, and 12 bases separated the two germline ends. Germline V CDR1 and CDR2: SEHNR, FQNEAQ (reference sequence).

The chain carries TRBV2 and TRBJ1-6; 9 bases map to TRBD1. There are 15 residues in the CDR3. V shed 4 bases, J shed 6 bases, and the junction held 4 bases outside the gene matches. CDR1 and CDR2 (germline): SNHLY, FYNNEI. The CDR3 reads CASSGRDRANSPLHF. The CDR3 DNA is TGTGCCAGCAGTGGCCGGGACAGGGCTAATTCACCCCTCCACTTT.